These 16 T cell receptor beta chains were sequenced from one sample in a study of regulatory T cells in long-lasting Graves disease. Arm-PCR of CDR3 regions and iRepertoire HTBI primers were used to build TCR beta libraries. One entry per CDR3 protein results from TCRdb running MiXCR on the multiplex PCR reads. This sample has around 460,000 distinct CDR3 sequences, with about 20% found just once. Stated time point: persistent/refractory GD, antithyroid drugs over 5 years with positive TRAb. Preparation of the TCR library used RNA extracted from PBMCs. The sequences come from peripheral blood mononuclear cells (PBMCs), collected when the disease was refractory, from a patient treated with antithyroid drugs. The receptors were gathered from a female donor with Graves disease.

The rearrangement links TRBV20-1 to TRBJ2-1; 8 nucleotides align to TRBD1. With 6 bases clipped from V and 7 bases from J, the junction kept 14 bases outside the gene matches. The CDR3 is 15 residues long. CDR1 is DFQATT, CDR2 SNEGSKA, per germline (reference sequence). CDR3 amino acids: CSASPLGQGGNEQFF. The DNA for the CDR3 is TGCAGTGCCTCCCCCCTTGGACAGGGTGGGAATGAGCAGTTCTTC.

V and J are TRBV12-3 or TRBV12-4 and TRBJ2-3; 7 nucleotides agree with TRBD2. V lost 7 bases, J lost 7 bases, and 11 bases stayed unmatched. The CDR3 totals 14 residues. The DNA for the CDR3 is TGTGCCAGCACTACGACTAGCAGAGTACATACGCAGTATTTT. This codes for CASTTTSRVHTQYF.

A few counts support this clonotype. It is likely a read error, because the conserved phenylalanine at the end of the CDR3 is missing. The CDR3 nucleotides read TGTGCCAGCAGCCCGGACAGATTGTCCGTAACCTTGGCCAAAAACATTCAGTACCTC. Translation gives CASSPDRLSVTLAKNIQYL. The V call is TRBV6-1, the J call TRBJ2-4, with D maybe TRBD1 (6 bases). CDR1 is MNHNS and CDR2 is SASEGT in the germline V gene. The CDR3 runs to 19 residues. Trimming shortened V by 6 bases and J by 1 base, and 25 bases separated the two germline ends.

This clonotype was counted ten times or more. The chain couples TRBV7-2 to TRBJ1-5; no reliable D call. The CDR3 is 14 residues long. CDR1 and CDR2 from the germline V gene are SGHTA and FQGNSA. The germline V and J ends were trimmed by 5 bases and 6 bases, with 14 bases remaining between them. CDR3 in amino acids: CASSSLNTGQPQHF. CDR3 DNA sequence: TGTGCCAGCAGCAGTTTAAACACCGGTCAGCCCCAGCATTTT.

A word on this clonotype: A far larger clone is one nucleotide away, so this likely arose from a read error. V is TRBV6-2 or TRBV6-3 and J is TRBJ1-5; TRBD1 agrees at 11 bases. V was clipped by 4 bases and J by 9 bases; unmatched bases: 8. CDR1 is MNHEY and CDR2 is SVGEGT in the germline V gene. The CDR3 contains 15 residues. Here the CDR3 DNA reads TGTGCCAGCAGTTTATGGGGACAGGGGGATCGGCCCCAGCATTTT. This encodes CASSLWGQGDRPQHF.

This clonotype appeared many times. The J gene is TRBJ2-5, the V gene TRBV11-2; D not certain. The CDR3 extends over 15 amino acids. With 0 bases removed from V and 5 bases from J, the gap between germline ends came to 13 bases. Germline V gene sequence: CDR1 SGHAT, CDR2 FQNNGV. The CDR3 spells CASSLELRIYETQYF. The CDR3 DNA follows: TGTGCCAGCAGCTTAGAACTCCGGATATACGAGACCCAGTACTTC.

V usage is TRBV15 and J usage is TRBJ1-4; D is ambiguous. The germline V and J ends were trimmed by 0 bases and 6 bases, with 11 bases remaining between them. The germline gives CDR1 LNHNV, CDR2 YYDKDF (reference sequence). The CDR3 contains 15 residues. CDR3 sequence reads: CATSRDHGNYEKLFF. Written as DNA, the CDR3 is TGTGCCACCAGCAGAGATCACGGGAACTATGAAAAACTGTTTTTT.

This chain connects TRBV2 to TRBJ2-7; 10 bases map to TRBD1. V lost 8 bases and J lost 4; bases outside the gene matches: 8. Germline V gene data show CDR1 as SNHLY and CDR2 as FYNNEI. This CDR3 comprises 14 residues. CDR3 DNA: TGTGCCAGCGGGGGGACAGGGGAGTTTTACGAGCAGTACTTC. Its protein product is CASGGTGEFYEQYF.

The rearrangement uses TRBV19 and TRBJ1-1; TRBD1 aligns across 7 bases. Germline CDR1 and CDR2: LNHDA and SQIVND (reference sequence). The J segment lost 4 bases and the V segment lost 6 bases, leaving 11 bases of the junction unmatched. The CDR3 is 15 residues long. The CDR3 region has the DNA TGTGCCAGTAGGAGTCTACAGGGGTTGGGCACTGAAGCTTTCTTT. It codes for CASRSLQGLGTEAFF.

This sequence joins TRBV20-1 and TRBJ2-1, with 10 bases identical to TRBD2. V shed 5 bases, J shed 5 bases, and the junction held 6 bases outside the gene matches. The CDR3 contains 14 residues. CDR1 is DFQATT and CDR2 is SNEGSKA in the germline V gene (reference sequence). CDR3: CSALAGVLNNEQFF. CDR3 nucleotide sequence: TGCAGTGCTCTAGCGGGAGTTCTAAACAATGAGCAGTTCTTC.

This clonotype has at least ten counts. This sequence joins TRBV2 and TRBJ1-2; no clear D gene. From germline, CDR1 is SNHLY and CDR2 FYNNEI. The CDR3 sequence is 13 residues long. V was cut by 4 bases and J by 2 bases, with 8 bases left in between. CDR3 amino acids: CASSGSTNYGYTF. Written as DNA, the CDR3 is TGTGCCAGCAGTGGCAGTACCAACTATGGCTACACCTTC.

This clonotype has only a few counts. The chain couples TRBV4-1 to TRBJ2-7; no reliable D call. CDR1 MGHRA and CDR2 YSYEKL come from the germline V gene. V gave up 0 bases and J gave up 2 bases, with 5 bases separating them. The CDR3 spans 13 residues. The CDR3 bases are TGCGCCAGCAGCCAAGATTGGGCCTACGAGCAGTACTTC. Amino acids: CASSQDWAYEQYF.

This clonotype was counted between two and nine times. V and J are TRBV7-2 and TRBJ1-2; no firm D call. This CDR3 has 16 amino acids. Germline V gene lookup returns CDR1 SGHTA and CDR2 FQGNSA. Trimming stripped 1 base from V and 2 bases from J, with 14 bases between. CDR3 in amino acids: CASSLVNRERNYGYTF. CDR3 DNA sequence: TGTGCCAGCAGCTTAGTTAACCGGGAGCGAAACTATGGCTACACCTTC.

CDR3 residues: CASKSSGGQFF. Written as DNA, the CDR3 is TGTGCCAGCAAGAGTAGCGGGGGGCAGTTCTTC. The chain combines TRBV6-8 with TRBJ2-1; 9 bases align to TRBD2. Looked up from germline, CDR1 is MNHGY and CDR2 is SAAAGT. V lost 7 bases and J lost 12; bases outside the gene matches: 4. This CDR3 is built from 11 residues.

This clonotype appeared many times. J is TRBJ2-6 and V is TRBV28, with D perhaps being TRBD1 or TRBD2 (5 bases each). Germline V gives CDR1 MDHEN, CDR2 SYDVKM. Trimming shortened V by 7 bases and J by 0 bases, and 13 bases separated the two germline ends. The CDR3 consists of 16 residues. The CDR3 here is CASNRDRPSGANVLTF. The CDR3 DNA reads as TGTGCCAGCAACCGGGACCGACCCTCTGGGGCCAACGTCCTGACTTTC.

As regards this clonotype: A much larger clone sits a single nucleotide away, making a read error possible. This sequence joins TRBV15 and TRBJ2-5; maybe TRBD1 (5 bases). Germline CDR1 is LNHNV and CDR2 is YYDKDF (reference sequence). The CDR3 consists of 15 residues. V dropped 0 bases and J dropped 1 base, with 9 bases sitting between them. CDR3 sequence reads: CATSRDSGLQETQYF. The CDR3 DNA reads as TGTGCCACCAGCAGAGATTCAGGGCTCCAAGAGACCCAGTACTTC.